This T cell receptor beta chain emerged from a study of T-cell memory formation after mild COVID-19. Study conclusions and caveats: Mainly CM and EM harbored the contracting CD4+ clones; mainly EMRA harbored the CD8+ ones.

This clonotype occurred a few times. No antigen is known for it. MiXCR was run by TCRdb on the 5' RACE reads, yielding one entry per CDR3 protein. The table lists about 620,000 distinct CDR3 sequences, roughly 18% of them singletons, with around 12% in the top ten. V dropped 6 bases and J dropped 3; count of bases not matched to a gene: 3. Germline assignment: CDR1 MNHEY and CDR2 SVGEGT. The CDR3 covers 13 residues. Sequencing input: PBMCs or a T cell subset sorted from them (not recorded which). The rearrangement uses TRBV6-2 or TRBV6-3 and TRBJ2-5; 8 positions agree with TRBD1. This sequence originates from an adult woman who had mild COVID-19 (a few samples of this study predate the infection). Cell type and time point are not known. CDR3 bases: TGTGCCAGCAGCCGGGGACAGGAAGAGACCCAGTACTTC. Amino acids: CASSRGQEETQYF.